This T cell receptor (beta chain) was sequenced in a study of identical twins. General study findings and limits: Cord blood's abundant beta clonotypes had fewer insertions, unlike memory repertoires.

A template switching step contributed a universal primer site, while unique molecular identifiers were present in the cDNA. From the 5' RACE reads, TCRdb called clonotypes with MiXCR, one entry per CDR3 protein. The table shows about 720,000 distinct CDR3 sequences, with roughly 8% occurring only once. Healthy Caucasians were all of the donors. Trimming removed 5 bases from V and 6 bases from J, with 16 bases in between. Germline CDR1 MNHEY, CDR2 SMNVEV (reference sequence). There are 14 residues in the CDR3. This clonotype has only a few counts. Its target is unknown. These data are also associated with another study on yellow fever vaccine responses in identical twins.

The sample consisted of PBMCs. This sequence joins TRBV27 and TRBJ1-2, with a tentative D call TRBD1 (5 bases). The origin of this receptor is a woman aged 18-29 years in good health. CDR3 bases: TGTGCCAGCAGTCCCTGGGGGGGGATGAATGGCTACACCTTC. Translating it yields CASSPWGGMNGYTF.